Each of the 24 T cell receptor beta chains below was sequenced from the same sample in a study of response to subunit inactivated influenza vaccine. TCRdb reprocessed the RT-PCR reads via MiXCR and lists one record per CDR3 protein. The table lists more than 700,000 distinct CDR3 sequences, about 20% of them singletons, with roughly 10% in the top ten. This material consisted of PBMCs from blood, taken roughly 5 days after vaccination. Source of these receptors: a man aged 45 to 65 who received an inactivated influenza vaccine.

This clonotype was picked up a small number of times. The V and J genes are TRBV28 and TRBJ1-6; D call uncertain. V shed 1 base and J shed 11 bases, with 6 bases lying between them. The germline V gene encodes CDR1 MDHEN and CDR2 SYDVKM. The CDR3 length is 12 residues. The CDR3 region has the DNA TGTGCCAGCAGTTTATTGTCCCCACCCCTCCACTTT. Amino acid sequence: CASSLLSPPLHF.

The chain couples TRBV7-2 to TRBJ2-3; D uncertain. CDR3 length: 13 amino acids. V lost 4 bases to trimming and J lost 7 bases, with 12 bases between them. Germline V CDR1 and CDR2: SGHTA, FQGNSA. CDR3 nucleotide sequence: TGTGCCAGCAGCTCCTCTTCTGGAAATACGCAGTATTTT. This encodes CASSSSSGNTQYF.

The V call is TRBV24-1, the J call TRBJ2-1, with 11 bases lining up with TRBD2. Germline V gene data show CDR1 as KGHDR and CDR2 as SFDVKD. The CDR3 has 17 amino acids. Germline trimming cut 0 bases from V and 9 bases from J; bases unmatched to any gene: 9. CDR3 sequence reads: CATSDLRLAGGESEQFF. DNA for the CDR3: TGTGCCACCAGTGATTTGCGGCTAGCGGGAGGAGAGAGTGAGCAGTTCTTC.

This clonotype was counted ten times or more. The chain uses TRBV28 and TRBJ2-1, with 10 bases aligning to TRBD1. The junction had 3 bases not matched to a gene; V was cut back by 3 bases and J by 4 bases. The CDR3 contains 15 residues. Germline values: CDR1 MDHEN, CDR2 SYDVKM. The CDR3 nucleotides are TGTGCCAGCAGTTTGGGGACAGGGGTATACAATGAGCAGTTCTTC. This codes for CASSLGTGVYNEQFF.

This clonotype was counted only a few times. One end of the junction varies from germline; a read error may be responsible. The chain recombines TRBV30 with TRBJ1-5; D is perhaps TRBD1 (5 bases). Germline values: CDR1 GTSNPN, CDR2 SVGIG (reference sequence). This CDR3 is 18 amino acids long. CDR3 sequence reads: CAWSVGRDFLKSSQPQHF. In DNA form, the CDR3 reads TGTGCCTGGAGTGTGGGCCGGGACTTCCTCAAGAGCAGTCAGCCCCAGCATTTT. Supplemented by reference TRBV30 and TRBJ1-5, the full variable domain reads SQTIHQWPATLVQPVGSPLSLECTVEGTSNPNLYWYRQAAGRGLQLLFYSVGIGQISSEVPQNLSASRPQDRQFILSSKKLLLSDSGFYLCAWSVGRDFLKSSQPQHFGDGTRLSIL.

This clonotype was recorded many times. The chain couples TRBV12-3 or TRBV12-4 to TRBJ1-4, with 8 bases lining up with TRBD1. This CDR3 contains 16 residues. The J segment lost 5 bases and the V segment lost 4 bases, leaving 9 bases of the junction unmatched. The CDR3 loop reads CASSSAAGGWNEKLFF. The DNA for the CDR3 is TGTGCCAGCAGTTCGGCCGCAGGGGGCTGGAATGAAAAACTGTTTTTT.

The CDR3 spells CASSFDRGQGDGYTF. For the CDR3, the DNA is TGTGCCAGCAGCTTCGACAGGGGGCAGGGGGATGGCTACACCTTC. This chain uses TRBV7-2 with TRBJ1-2; 10 bases are shared with TRBD1. The J segment lost 6 bases and the V segment lost 3 bases, leaving 7 bases of the junction unmatched. The CDR3 has 15 amino acids. Germline CDR1 SGHTA, CDR2 FQGNSA.

Written as DNA, the CDR3 is TGTGCCAGCAGTTTGCACTCTGATCAGCCCCAGCATTTT. This codes for CASSLHSDQPQHF. This chain uses TRBV27 with TRBJ1-5; D gene uncertain. This CDR3 contains 13 residues. V lost 3 bases to trimming and J lost 5 bases, with 8 bases between them. The germline V gene encodes CDR1 MNHEY and CDR2 SMNVEV (reference sequence).

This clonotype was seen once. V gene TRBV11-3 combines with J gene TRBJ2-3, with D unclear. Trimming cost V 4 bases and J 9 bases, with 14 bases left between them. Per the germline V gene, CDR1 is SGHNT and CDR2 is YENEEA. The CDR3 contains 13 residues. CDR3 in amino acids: CASSSLQVPTQYF. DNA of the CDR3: TGTGCCAGCAGCTCCCTTCAGGTGCCCACGCAGTATTTT.

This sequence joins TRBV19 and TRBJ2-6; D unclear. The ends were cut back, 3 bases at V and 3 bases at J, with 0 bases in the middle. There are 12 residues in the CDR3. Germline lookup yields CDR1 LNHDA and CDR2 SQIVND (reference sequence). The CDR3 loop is CASSIGANVLTF. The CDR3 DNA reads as TGTGCCAGTAGTATTGGGGCCAACGTCCTGACTTTC.

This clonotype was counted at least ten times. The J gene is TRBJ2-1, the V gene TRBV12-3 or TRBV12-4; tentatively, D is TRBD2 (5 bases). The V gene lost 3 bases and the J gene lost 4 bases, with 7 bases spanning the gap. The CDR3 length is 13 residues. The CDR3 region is CASSFGGYNEQFF. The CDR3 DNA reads TGTGCCAGCAGTTTCGGAGGATACAATGAGCAGTTCTTC.

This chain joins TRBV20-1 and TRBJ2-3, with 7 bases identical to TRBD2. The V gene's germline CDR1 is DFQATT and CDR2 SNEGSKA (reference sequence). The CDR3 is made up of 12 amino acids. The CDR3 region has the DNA TGCAGGGGAGGGGTATCCACAGATACGCAGTATTTT. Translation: CRGGVSTDTQYF.

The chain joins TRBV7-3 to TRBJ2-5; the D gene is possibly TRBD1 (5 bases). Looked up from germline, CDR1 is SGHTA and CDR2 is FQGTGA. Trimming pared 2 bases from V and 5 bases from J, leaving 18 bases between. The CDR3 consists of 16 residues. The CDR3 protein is CASSLLGALTKETQYF. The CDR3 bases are TGTGCCAGCAGCTTACTTGGGGCCCTAACCAAGGAGACCCAGTACTTC.

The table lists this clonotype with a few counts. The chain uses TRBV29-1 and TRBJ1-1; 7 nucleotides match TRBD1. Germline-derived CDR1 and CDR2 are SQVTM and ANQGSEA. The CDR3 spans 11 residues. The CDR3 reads CRGDRNTEAFF. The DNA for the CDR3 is TGCAGGGGGGACAGGAACACTGAAGCTTTCTTT.

CDR3 amino acids: CASSPPARSEKQYF. In nucleotides, the CDR3 is TGTGCCAGCTCACCACCTGCGCGTAGCGAAAAGCAGTATTTT. The rearrangement uses TRBV18 and TRBJ2-3, with a tentative D call TRBD2 (5 bases). CDR3 size: 14 residues. Germline CDR1 is KGHSH and CDR2 is LQKENI. V was cut by 0 bases and J by 11 bases, with 15 bases left in between. Variable domain in full (rest from reference TRBV18 and TRBJ2-3): NAGVMQNPRHLVRRRGQEARLRCSPMKGHSHVYWYRQLPEEGLKFMVYLQKENIIDESGMPKERFSAEFPKEGPSILRIQQVVRGDSAAYFCASSPPARSEKQYFGPGTRLTVL.

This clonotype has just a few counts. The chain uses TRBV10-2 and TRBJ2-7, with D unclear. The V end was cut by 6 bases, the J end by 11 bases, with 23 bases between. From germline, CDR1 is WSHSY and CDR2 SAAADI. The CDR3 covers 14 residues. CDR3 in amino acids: CASRKEKHGPKEYF. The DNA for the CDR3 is TGCGCCAGCAGAAAAGAAAAACATGGGCCGAAGGAGTACTTC.

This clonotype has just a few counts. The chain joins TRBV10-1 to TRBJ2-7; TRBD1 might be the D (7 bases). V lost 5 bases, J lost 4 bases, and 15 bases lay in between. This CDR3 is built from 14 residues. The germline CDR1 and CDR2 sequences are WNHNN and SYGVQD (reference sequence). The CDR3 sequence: CASSRLTGRYEQYF. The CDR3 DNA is TGCGCCAGCAGTCGATTGACAGGGAGGTACGAGCAGTACTTC.

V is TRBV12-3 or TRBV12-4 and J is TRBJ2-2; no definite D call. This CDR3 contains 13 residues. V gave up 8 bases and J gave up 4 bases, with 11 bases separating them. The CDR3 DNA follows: TGTGCCAGCGGCGAGCGCGGCACCGGGGAGCTGTTTTTT. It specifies CASGERGTGELFF.

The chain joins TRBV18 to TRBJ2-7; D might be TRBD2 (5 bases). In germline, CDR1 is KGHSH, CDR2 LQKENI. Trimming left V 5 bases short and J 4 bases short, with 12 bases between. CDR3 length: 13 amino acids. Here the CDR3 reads CASSSAGGYEQYF. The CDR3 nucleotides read TGTGCCAGCTCATCGGCAGGAGGTTACGAGCAGTACTTC.

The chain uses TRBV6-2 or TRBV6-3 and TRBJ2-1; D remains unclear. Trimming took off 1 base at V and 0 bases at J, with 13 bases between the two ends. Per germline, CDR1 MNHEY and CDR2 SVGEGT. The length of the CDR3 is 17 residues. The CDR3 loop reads CASSYLPADYSYNEQFF. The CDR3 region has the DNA TGTGCCAGCAGTTACTTACCCGCTGATTACTCCTACAATGAGCAGTTCTTC.

CDR3 in DNA: TGCGCCAGCAGGGATCCCCCGGGACAGGTTGACGAGCAGTACTTC. As protein: CASRDPPGQVDEQYF. The rearrangement joins TRBV5-1 to TRBJ2-7; 8 bases are shared with TRBD1. V lost 5 bases to trimming and J lost 5 bases; unmatched junction nucleotides: 12. Germline V CDR1 and CDR2: SGHRS, YFSETQ. The CDR3 spans 15 residues.

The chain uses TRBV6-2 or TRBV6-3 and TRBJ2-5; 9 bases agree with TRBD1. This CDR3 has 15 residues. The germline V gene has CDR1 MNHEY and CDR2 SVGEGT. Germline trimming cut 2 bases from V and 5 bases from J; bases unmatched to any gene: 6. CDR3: CASSYRDRASETQYF. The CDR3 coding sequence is TGTGCCAGCAGTTACCGGGACAGGGCGTCGGAGACCCAGTACTTC.

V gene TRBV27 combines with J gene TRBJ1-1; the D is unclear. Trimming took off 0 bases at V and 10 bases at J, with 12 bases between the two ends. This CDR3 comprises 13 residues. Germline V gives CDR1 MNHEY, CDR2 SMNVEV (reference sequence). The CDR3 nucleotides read TGTGCCAGCAGTTTATCGGCCGAGATCGGAGCTTTCTTT. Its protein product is CASSLSAEIGAFF.

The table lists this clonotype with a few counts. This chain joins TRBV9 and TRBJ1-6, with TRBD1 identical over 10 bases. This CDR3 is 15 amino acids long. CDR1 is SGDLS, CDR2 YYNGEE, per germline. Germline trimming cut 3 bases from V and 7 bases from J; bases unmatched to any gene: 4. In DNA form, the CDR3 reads TGTGCCAGCAGCGCCCGGGACAGGGGAAATTCACCCCTCCACTTT. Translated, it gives CASSARDRGNSPLHF.